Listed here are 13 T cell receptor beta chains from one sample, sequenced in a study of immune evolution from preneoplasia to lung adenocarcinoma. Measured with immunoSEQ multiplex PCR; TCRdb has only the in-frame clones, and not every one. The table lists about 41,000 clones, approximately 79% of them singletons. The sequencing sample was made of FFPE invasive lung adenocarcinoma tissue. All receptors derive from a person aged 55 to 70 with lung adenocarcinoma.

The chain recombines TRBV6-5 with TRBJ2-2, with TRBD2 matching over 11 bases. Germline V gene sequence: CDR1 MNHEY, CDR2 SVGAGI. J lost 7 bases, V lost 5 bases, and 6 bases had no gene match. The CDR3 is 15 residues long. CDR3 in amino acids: CASSTGTSGHGELFF. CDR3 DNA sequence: TGTGCCAGCAGTACCGGGACTAGCGGTCACGGGGAGCTGTTTTTT.

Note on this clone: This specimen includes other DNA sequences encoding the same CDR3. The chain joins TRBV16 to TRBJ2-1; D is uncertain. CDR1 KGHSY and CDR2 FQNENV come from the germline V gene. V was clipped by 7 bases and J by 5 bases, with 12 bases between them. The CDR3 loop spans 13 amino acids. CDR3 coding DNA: TGTGCCAGCACCCTCCTCCCGAACAATGAGCAGTTCTTC. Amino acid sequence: CASTLLPNNEQFF. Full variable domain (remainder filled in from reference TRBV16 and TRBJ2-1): GEEVAQTPKHLVRGEGQKAKLYCAPIKGHSYVFWYQQVLKNEFKFLISFQNENVFDETGMPKERFSAKCLPNSPCSLEIQATKLEDSAVYFCASTLLPNNEQFFGPGTRLTVL.

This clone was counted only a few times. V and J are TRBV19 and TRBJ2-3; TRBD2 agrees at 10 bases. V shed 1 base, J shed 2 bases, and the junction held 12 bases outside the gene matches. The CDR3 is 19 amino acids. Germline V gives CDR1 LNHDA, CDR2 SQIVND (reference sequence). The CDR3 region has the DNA TGTGCCAGTAGTATAGGGGGGGCAACTAGCGGGATATACACAGATACGCAGTATTTT. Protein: CASSIGGATSGIYTDTQYF.

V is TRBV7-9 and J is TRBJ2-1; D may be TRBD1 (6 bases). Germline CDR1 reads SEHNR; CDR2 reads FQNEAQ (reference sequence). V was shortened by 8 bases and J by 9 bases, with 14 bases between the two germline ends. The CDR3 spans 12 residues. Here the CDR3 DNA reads TGTGCCAGCGTACAGGGATGGGGTGAGCAGTTCTTC. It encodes CASVQGWGEQFF.

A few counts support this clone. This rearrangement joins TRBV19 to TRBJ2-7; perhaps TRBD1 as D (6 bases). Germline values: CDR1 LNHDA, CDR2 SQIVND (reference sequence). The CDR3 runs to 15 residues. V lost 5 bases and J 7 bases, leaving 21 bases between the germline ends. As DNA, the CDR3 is TGTGCCAGTAGTTTCGAACGTCAGGGGCGCCGGGAGCAGTACTTC. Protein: CASSFERQGRREQYF.

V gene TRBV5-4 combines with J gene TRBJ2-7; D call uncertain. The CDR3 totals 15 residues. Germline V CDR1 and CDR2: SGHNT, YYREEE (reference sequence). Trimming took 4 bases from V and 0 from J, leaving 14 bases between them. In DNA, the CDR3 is TGTGCCAGCAGCATAGACCCTACAAGCTCCTACGAGCAGTACTTC. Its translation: CASSIDPTSSYEQYF.

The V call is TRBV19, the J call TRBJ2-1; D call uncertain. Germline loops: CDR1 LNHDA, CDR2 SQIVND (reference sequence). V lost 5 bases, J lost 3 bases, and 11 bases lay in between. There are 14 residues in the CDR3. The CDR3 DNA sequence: TGTGCCAGTAGTGTCTATCACAACTACAATGAGCAGTTCTTC. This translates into CASSVYHNYNEQFF.

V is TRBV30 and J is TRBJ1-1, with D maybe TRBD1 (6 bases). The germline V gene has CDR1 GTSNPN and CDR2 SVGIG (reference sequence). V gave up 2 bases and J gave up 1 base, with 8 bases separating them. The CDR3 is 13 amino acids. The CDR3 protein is CAWSRQANTEAFF. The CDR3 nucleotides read TGTGCCTGGAGTAGACAGGCGAACACTGAAGCTTTCTTT. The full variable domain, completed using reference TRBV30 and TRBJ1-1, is SQTIHQWPATLVQPVGSPLSLECTVEGTSNPNLYWYRQAAGRGLQLLFYSVGIGQISSEVPQNLSASRPQDRQFILSSKKLLLSDSGFYLCAWSRQANTEAFFGQGTRLTVV.

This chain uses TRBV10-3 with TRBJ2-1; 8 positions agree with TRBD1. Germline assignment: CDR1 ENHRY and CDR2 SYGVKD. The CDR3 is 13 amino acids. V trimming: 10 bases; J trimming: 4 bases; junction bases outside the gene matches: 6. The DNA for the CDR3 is TGTGCCACACAGGGGGAGCAATACAATGAGCAGTTCTTC. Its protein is CATQGEQYNEQFF.

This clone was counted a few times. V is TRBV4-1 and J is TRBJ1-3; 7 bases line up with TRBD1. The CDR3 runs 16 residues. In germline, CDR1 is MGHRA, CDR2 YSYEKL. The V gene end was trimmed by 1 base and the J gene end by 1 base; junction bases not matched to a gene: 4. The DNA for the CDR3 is TGCGCCAGCAGCCAAGGGGGCAGGGGGTCTGGAAACACCATATATTTT. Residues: CASSQGGRGSGNTIYF.

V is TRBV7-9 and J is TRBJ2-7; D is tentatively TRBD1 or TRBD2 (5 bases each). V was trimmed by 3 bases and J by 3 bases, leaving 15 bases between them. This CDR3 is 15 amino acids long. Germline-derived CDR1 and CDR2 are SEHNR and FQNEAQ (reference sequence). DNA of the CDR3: TGTGCCAGCAGCTTTCGGGGACCCTCCCTCTACGAGCAGTACTTC. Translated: CASSFRGPSLYEQYF. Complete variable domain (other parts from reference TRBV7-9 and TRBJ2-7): DTGVSQNPRHKITKRGQNVTFRCDPISEHNRLYWYRQTLGQGPEFLTYFQNEAQLEKSRLLSDRFSAERPKGSFSTLEIQRTEQGDSAMYLCASSFRGPSLYEQYFGPGTRLTVT.

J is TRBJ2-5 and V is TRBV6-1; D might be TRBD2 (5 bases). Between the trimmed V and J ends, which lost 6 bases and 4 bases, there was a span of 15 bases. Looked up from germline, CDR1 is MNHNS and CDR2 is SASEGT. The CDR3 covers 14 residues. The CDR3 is CASRSPTSVETQYF. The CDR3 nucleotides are TGTGCCAGCAGGTCACCCACTAGTGTAGAGACCCAGTACTTC.

The CDR3 spells CASSNTLAGTNEQFF. Written as DNA, the CDR3 is TGTGCCAGCAGCAACACACTAGCGGGAACCAATGAGCAGTTCTTC. The chain carries TRBV25-1 and TRBJ2-1, with 10 bases aligning to TRBD2. CDR1 is MGHDK and CDR2 is SYGVNS in the germline V gene. V lost 6 bases and J lost 6; bases outside the gene matches: 8. The CDR3 is 15 amino acids.